A selection of T cell receptor beta chains follows, all from one sample in a study of beta chain features in type 1 diabetes. Profiling relied on immunoSEQ multiplex PCR, and the TCRdb table lists in-frame clones only, not all of them. The table records 400,000 to 600,000 clones, about 30% of them present only once. The sample was naive CD4+ T cells from blood. The receptors here all came from a man younger than 35 in good health. CDR3s leave out the opening cysteine and the closing phenylalanine or tryptophan.

V: TRBV15
J: TRBJ2-7
CDR3: ATSSGPGYEQY

V: TRBV29-1
J: TRBJ2-5
CDR3: SVENRVQETQY

V: TRBV30
J: TRBJ1-2
CDR3: AWRWDSWTRCT

V: TRBV29-1
J: TRBJ2-1
CDR3: SAVPTASSYNEQF

V: TRBV4-3
J: TRBJ2-2
CDR3: ASSKGAFTGELF

V: TRBV6-1
J: TRBJ2-2
CDR3: ASSEVHSALNTGELF

V: TRBV6-5
J: TRBJ2-1
CDR3: ASSGATSGYNEQF

V: TRBV29-1
J: TRBJ2-1
CDR3: SVEEGGRLGEQF

V: TRBV27
J: TRBJ2-5
CDR3: ASSYLGASETQY

V: TRBV20-1
J: TRBJ1-1
CDR3: SASTPTEAF

V: TRBV5-1
J: TRBJ2-7
CDR3: ASSQTGLVDEQY

V: TRBV4-2
J: TRBJ2-2
CDR3: ASSLRELF

V: TRBV21-1
J: TRBJ2-7
CDR3: ASSLNGTEVYEQY

V: TRBV7-2
J: TRBJ1-4
CDR3: ASSLDSANEKLF

V: TRBV7-8
J: TRBJ2-5
CDR3: ASSLMGFRSYQETQY

V: TRBV4-3
J: TRBJ2-7
CDR3: ASSQDGSYEQY

V: TRBV29-1
J: TRBJ1-2
CDR3: SLIQGNYGYT

V: TRBV30
J: TRBJ2-1
CDR3: AWSVDNYNEQF

V: TRBV30
J: TRBJ2-2
CDR3: AWTQGNTGELF

V: TRBV5-6
J: TRBJ2-6
CDR3: ASRYRDRASGANVLT

V: TRBV28
J: TRBJ1-2
CDR3: ASSFTGYGYT

V: TRBV30
J: TRBJ2-1
CDR3: AWRGGAGTPPNYNEQF

V: TRBV5-1
J: TRBJ2-7
CDR3: ASSIDRSYEQY

V: TRBV13
J: TRBJ2-5
CDR3: ASSNRLSRTQY

V: TRBV7-2
J: TRBJ2-5
CDR3: ASSGSGNQETQY

V: TRBV30
J: TRBJ2-6
CDR3: AWSVGLGANVLT

V: TRBV7-9
J: TRBJ2-5
CDR3: ASSLEITTETQY

V: TRBV2
J: TRBJ2-7
CDR3: AGAGGVHEQY

V: TRBV5-1
J: TRBJ2-1
CDR3: ASSSTSGSLNEQF

V: TRBV11-2
J: TRBJ2-4
CDR3: ASGHRADIQY

V: TRBV6-6
J: TRBJ2-1
CDR3: ASRLTSGTDNEQF

V: TRBV5-4
J: TRBJ2-1
CDR3: ASSSRKLAGVYNEQF

V: TRBV15
J: TRBJ2-6
CDR3: ATSRANRGANVLT

V: TRBV30
J: TRBJ2-3
CDR3: AWNFQGSTDTQY

V: TRBV30
J: TRBJ1-2
CDR3: AWSVVGGGYT

V: TRBV4-2
J: TRBJ2-1
CDR3: ASSTLPDEQF

V: TRBV11-2
J: TRBJ2-7
CDR3: ASSSGWEQY

V: TRBV30
J: TRBJ2-1
CDR3: AWNLDRSYNEQF

V: TRBV27
J: TRBJ2-7
CDR3: ASRGTGRYEQY

V: TRBV5-8
J: TRBJ2-5
CDR3: ASSLPGWETQY

V: TRBV4-2
J: TRBJ1-4
CDR3: ASSQEGREKLF

V: TRBV7-2
J: TRBJ2-5
CDR3: ASSSAGLQETQY

V: TRBV30
J: TRBJ2-4
CDR3: AWSAGGGKNIQY

V: TRBV5-1
J: TRBJ2-1
CDR3: ASSDSGTSGYNEQF

V: TRBV5-1
J: TRBJ2-6
CDR3: ASSLARTGANVLT

V: TRBV6-1
J: TRBJ1-2
CDR3: ASSVTGVDGYT

V: TRBV5-1
J: TRBJ2-7
CDR3: ASSFSSGGYEQY

V: TRBV6-5
J: TRBJ2-5
CDR3: ASSSSGTGRETQY